This entry lists 22 T cell receptor beta chains sequenced from one sample in a study of Ad26.COV2.S vaccination and SARS-CoV-2 variants. Produced via immunoSEQ multiplex PCR; TCRdb's table is partial and in-frame only. This sample has about 280,000 clones, with roughly 86% found just once. Specified treatment: 15 to 20 received Ad26.COV2.S at low or high dose, single or two shots; roughly five received placebo; per-sample allocation not given. Specimens were obtained on day 63 following the first vaccine or placebo injection. Sequencing was performed on peripheral blood, taken in a trial of Ad26.COV2.S vaccine versus placebo. These receptors all come from a person between 18 and 65 years old who received the Ad26.COV2.S COVID-19 vaccine or a placebo.

To note about this clone: Germline and junction disagree at one end, which may indicate a read error. The chain uses TRBV12-3 or TRBV12-4 and TRBJ2-1, with D unresolved. The CDR3 extends over 13 amino acids. In DNA form, the CDR3 reads TGTGCCAGCAGTTTAGGGAAGGGATTGGAGCGGTTCTTC. It yields the protein CASSLGKGLERFF.

The rearrangement uses TRBV9 and TRBJ1-4; D is possibly TRBD1 (6 bases). The CDR3 contains 14 residues. Germline V gives CDR1 SGDLS, CDR2 YYNGEE. V was shortened by 3 bases and J by 1 base, with 7 bases between the two germline ends. CDR3 protein: CASSGRGTNEKLFF. For the CDR3, the DNA is TGTGCCAGCAGCGGCAGGGGAACTAATGAAAAACTGTTTTTT.

The rearrangement links TRBV5-1 to TRBJ2-1; weak D call: TRBD1 (5 bases). CDR1 SGHRS and CDR2 YFSETQ come from the germline V gene. V lost 0 bases, J lost 9 bases, and 16 bases lay in between. The CDR3 is 15 amino acids. DNA for the CDR3: TGCGCCAGCAGCTTGGAGGTCAAGAAGGGGCTTGAGCAGTTCTTC. It is translated as CASSLEVKKGLEQFF.

This chain uses TRBV12-3 or TRBV12-4 with TRBJ2-7, with 8 bases identical to TRBD1. The length of the CDR3 is 13 residues. V was clipped by 6 bases and J by 0 bases; unmatched bases: 1. This chain's CDR3 is CASRGQVSYEQYF. CDR3 DNA sequence: TGTGCCAGCAGGGGACAGGTCTCCTACGAGCAGTACTTC.

CDR3: CAISEPRNTEAFF. Here the CDR3 DNA reads TGTGCCATCAGTGAGCCCAGGAACACTGAAGCTTTCTTT. The rearrangement joins TRBV10-3 to TRBJ1-1; D is undetermined. CDR3 length: 13 residues. The V and J ends lost 2 bases and 1 base respectively, with 5 bases between them. Per the germline V gene, CDR1 is ENHRY and CDR2 is SYGVKD.

CDR3 amino acids: CASSEVAGTYNEQFF. The CDR3 coding sequence is TGCGCCAGCAGTGAAGTAGCGGGGACCTACAATGAGCAGTTCTTC. The chain links TRBV10-1 to TRBJ2-1, with 8 nucleotides matching TRBD2. This CDR3 contains 15 residues. Germline V gives CDR1 WNHNN, CDR2 SYGVQD (reference sequence). Trimming at V came to 3 bases and at J to 2 bases, leaving 3 bases not matched to a gene.

This clone was detected only a few times. The chain employs TRBV6-5 and TRBJ2-7; D remains ambiguous. The CDR3 sequence is 14 residues long. From germline, CDR1 is MNHEY and CDR2 SVGAGI. V shed 7 bases and J shed 3 bases, with 16 bases lying between them. CDR3 sequence: CASTPNEKGYEQYF. CDR3 bases: TGTGCCAGCACCCCGAATGAGAAGGGCTACGAGCAGTACTTC.

The chain uses TRBV7-8 and TRBJ1-2; 8 bases are shared with TRBD1. J was trimmed by 4 bases and V by 5 bases; bases with no gene match: 6. Germline V gives CDR1 SGHVS, CDR2 FQNEAQ. The length of the CDR3 is 14 residues. CDR3 residues: CASSTRQGSYGYTF. DNA of the CDR3: TGTGCCAGCAGCACCCGACAGGGGAGCTATGGCTACACCTTC.

The rearrangement uses TRBV6-5 and TRBJ1-1; perhaps TRBD1 as D (6 bases). CDR3 length: 12 residues. Looked up from germline, CDR1 is MNHEY and CDR2 is SVGAGI. V was clipped by 4 bases and J by 8 bases, with 11 bases between them. The CDR3 sequence: CASSLQGSEAFF. The CDR3, as DNA: TGTGCCAGCAGTTTACAGGGATCCGAAGCTTTCTTT.

The chain combines TRBV3-1 (or the pseudogene TRBV3-2) with TRBJ2-7; 8 bases are shared with TRBD1. The J segment lost 5 bases and the V segment lost 0 bases, leaving 9 bases of the junction unmatched. The germline gives CDR1 LGHDT, CDR2 YNNKEL (reference sequence). This CDR3 is 16 amino acids long. CDR3 sequence: CASSQDHQQGGDEQYF. CDR3 DNA: TGTGCCAGCAGCCAAGATCATCAACAGGGGGGCGACGAGCAGTACTTC.

This clone appeared once. This chain joins TRBV30 and TRBJ1-6; D is uncertain. The CDR3 is 13 residues long. V shed 4 bases and J shed 8 bases, with 12 bases lying between them. Germline assignment: CDR1 GTSNPN and CDR2 SVGIG (reference sequence). For the CDR3, the DNA is TGTGCCTGGATAGCAGAAAGAGATTCACCCCTCCACTTT. It codes for CAWIAERDSPLHF.

J is TRBJ2-5 and V is TRBV10-2, with 7 bases fitting TRBD2. Germline V lookup: CDR1 WSHSY, CDR2 SAAADI. This CDR3 is 13 amino acids long. V lost 8 bases and J lost 5; bases outside the gene matches: 8. For the CDR3, the DNA is TGCGCCAGCGCGGTAGCGGGTATCGAGACCCAGTACTTC. Protein sequence: CASAVAGIETQYF.

The chain employs TRBV5-1 and TRBJ2-5; D is ambiguous. Germline loops: CDR1 SGHRS, CDR2 YFSETQ. This CDR3 comprises 14 residues. Trimming left V 1 base short and J 1 base short, with 8 bases between. CDR3 region: CASSLRSRQETQYF. For the CDR3, the DNA is TGCGCCAGCAGCTTGCGGTCCCGCCAAGAGACCCAGTACTTC.

The CDR3 loop is CASSLARDRVADTQYF. The CDR3, as DNA: TGCGCCAGCAGCTTGGCCCGGGACAGGGTGGCAGATACGCAGTATTTT. This chain joins TRBV5-1 and TRBJ2-3; 9 bases agree with TRBD1. CDR3 length equals 16 residues. Germline V CDR1 and CDR2: SGHRS, YFSETQ. V was clipped by 0 bases and J by 4 bases; unmatched bases: 6.

The genes are TRBV2 and TRBJ2-7, with D possibly TRBD1 on 6 matching bases. There are 15 residues in the CDR3. CDR1 is SNHLY and CDR2 is FYNNEI in the germline V gene. The V and J ends lost 6 bases and 0 bases respectively, with 15 bases between them. The DNA of the CDR3 is TGTGCCAGCAGCACCCGACAGGTATACTCCTACGAGCAGTACTTC. This codes for CASSTRQVYSYEQYF.

This chain links TRBV9 with TRBJ1-3, with D maybe TRBD1 (6 bases). V was clipped by 3 bases and J by 0 bases, with 10 bases between them. The CDR3 is 15 residues long. Germline-derived CDR1 and CDR2 are SGDLS and YYNGEE. CDR3 DNA: TGTGCCAGCAGCGCGGGACACAGCTCTGGAAACACCATATATTTT. It is translated as CASSAGHSSGNTIYF.

The rearrangement links TRBV5-1 to TRBJ2-7; D remains unclear. CDR1 is SGHRS, CDR2 YFSETQ, per germline. The CDR3 extends over 14 amino acids. Trimming took off 2 bases at V and 0 bases at J, with 9 bases between the two ends. CDR3 protein: CASSFSGYSYEQYF. CDR3 DNA: TGCGCCAGCAGCTTCTCCGGGTACTCCTACGAGCAGTACTTC.

This chain uses TRBV25-1 with TRBJ2-3, with D tentatively TRBD1 (6 bases). This CDR3 comprises 14 residues. Trimming removed 8 bases at V and 2 bases at J, with 14 bases between. Germline CDR1 MGHDK, CDR2 SYGVNS. CDR3 residues: CASGGHRNTDTQYF. DNA of the CDR3: TGTGCCAGCGGGGGACACAGAAACACAGATACGCAGTATTTT.

V gene TRBV2 combines with J gene TRBJ2-1; D is tentatively TRBD1 or TRBD2 (7 bases each). The CDR3 length is 14 residues. CDR1 is SNHLY, CDR2 FYNNEI, per germline. Trimming removed 6 bases at V and 9 bases at J, with 18 bases between. The chain's CDR3 is CASSYTDREGEQFF. The DNA for the CDR3 is TGTGCCAGCAGCTATACCGACAGGGAGGGTGAGCAGTTCTTC.

CDR3 sequence (DNA): TGTGCCAGCAGCTTAGCGGCAGCCCAGCGATACTATGGCTACACCTTC. Amino acid sequence: CASSLAAAQRYYGYTF. The chain is built from TRBV11-2 and TRBJ1-2, with D unresolved. Trimming shortened V by 1 base and J by 3 bases, and 15 bases separated the two germline ends. CDR1 and CDR2 (germline): SGHAT, FQNNGV. This CDR3 has 16 amino acids.

The chain recombines TRBV5-6 with TRBJ2-6, with D hard to call. The CDR3 consists of 17 residues. Germline loops: CDR1 SGHDT, CDR2 YYEEEE. Trimming removed 0 bases from V and 0 bases from J, with 10 bases in between. CDR3 nucleotide sequence: TGTGCCAGCAGCTTGGAGGGTACCAACTCTGGGGCCAACGTCCTGACTTTC. This codes for CASSLEGTNSGANVLTF.

This CDR3 is CSVRTRDRGNYEQYF. CDR3 in DNA: TGCAGCGTGAGAACCCGGGACAGAGGAAACTACGAGCAGTACTTC. This rearrangement joins TRBV29-1 to TRBJ2-7; 7 bases are a match to TRBD1. Trimming at V came to 6 bases and at J to 3 bases, leaving 14 bases not matched to a gene. The V gene's germline CDR1 is SQVTM and CDR2 ANQGSEA. The CDR3 is 15 amino acids.